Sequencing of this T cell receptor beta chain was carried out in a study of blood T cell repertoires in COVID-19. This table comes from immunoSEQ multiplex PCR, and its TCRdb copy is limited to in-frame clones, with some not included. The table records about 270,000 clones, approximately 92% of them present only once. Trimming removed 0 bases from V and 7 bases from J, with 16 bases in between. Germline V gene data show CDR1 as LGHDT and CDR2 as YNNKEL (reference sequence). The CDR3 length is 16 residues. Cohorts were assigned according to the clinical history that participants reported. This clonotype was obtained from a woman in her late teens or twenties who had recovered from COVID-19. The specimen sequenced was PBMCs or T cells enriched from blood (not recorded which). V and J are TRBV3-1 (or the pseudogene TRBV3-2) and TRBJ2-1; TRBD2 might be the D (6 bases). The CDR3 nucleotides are TGTGCCAGCAGCCAAGATATTCCGGGACTCGGAAATGAGCAGTTCTTC. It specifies CASSQDIPGLGNEQFF.